Each of the 27 T cell receptor beta chains below was sequenced from the same sample in a study of cytomegalovirus exposure and HLA in healthy donors. Amplification used 60 Vbeta primers and 13 Jbeta primers. Produced via immunoSEQ multiplex PCR; TCRdb's table is partial and in-frame only. The table has 150,000 to 200,000 clones, 75% seen once. The sequencing input was PBMCs. Receptors originate from a woman between 50 and 59 years old in good health and CMV-seropositive.

The genes are TRBV30 and TRBJ1-4, with 7 bases lining up with TRBD1. This CDR3 region has 13 residues. The V gene's germline CDR1 is GTSNPN and CDR2 SVGIG (reference sequence). J was trimmed by 5 bases and V by 5 bases; bases with no gene match: 5. CDR3 sequence: CAWSGTVNEKLFF. The CDR3 nucleotides read TGTGCCTGGTCCGGGACAGTGAATGAAAAACTGTTTTTT. The full variable domain, with the rest looked up from reference TRBV30 and TRBJ1-4, is SQTIHQWPATLVQPVGSPLSLECTVEGTSNPNLYWYRQAAGRGLQLLFYSVGIGQISSEVPQNLSASRPQDRQFILSSKKLLLSDSGFYLCAWSGTVNEKLFFGSGTQLSVL.

The V and J genes are TRBV7-8 and TRBJ2-3; TRBD2 aligns across 9 bases. Germline values: CDR1 SGHVS, CDR2 FQNEAQ. The ends lost 8 bases at V and 1 base at J; junction bases unmatched: 16. The CDR3 has 18 residues. CDR3 sequence: CASLIAGENPHRTDTQYF. The CDR3 region has the DNA TGTGCCAGCCTGATAGCGGGGGAGAATCCTCACCGCACAGATACGCAGTATTTT. The whole variable domain, remainder taken from reference TRBV7-8 and TRBJ2-3, is GAGVSQSPRYKVAKRGQDVALRCDPISGHVSLFWYQQALGQGPEFLTYFQNEAQLDKSGLPSDRFFAERPEGSVSTLKIQRTQQEDSAVYLCASLIAGENPHRTDTQYFGPGTRLTVL.

The chain uses TRBV10-3 and TRBJ1-1, with D maybe TRBD1 (6 bases). The CDR3 spans 14 residues. The germline V gene has CDR1 ENHRY and CDR2 SYGVKD. V lost 11 bases and J 5 bases, leaving 21 bases between the germline ends. The CDR3 DNA is TGTGCCTCGGCAACAAGGGGGTTTGAGACTGAAGCTTTCTTT. Its protein is CASATRGFETEAFF.

The V call is TRBV6-5, the J call TRBJ2-1; tentative D call: TRBD1 (6 bases). Trimming took 6 bases from V and 4 from J, leaving 13 bases between them. Germline CDR1 reads MNHEY; CDR2 reads SVGAGI. The CDR3 consists of 14 residues. CDR3 sequence reads: CASRLTGKYNEQFF. The CDR3 region has the DNA TGTGCCAGCAGACTGACAGGAAAATACAATGAGCAGTTCTTC.

This clone was counted only a few times. The CDR3 DNA reads as TGTGCCATCAGTGTGCGGGGCCAGTCAGAAAAACTGTTTTTT. Translating gives CAISVRGQSEKLFF. The chain uses TRBV10-3 and TRBJ1-4, with D maybe TRBD1 (5 bases). The V end was cut by 4 bases, the J end by 8 bases, with 14 bases between. Germline loops: CDR1 ENHRY, CDR2 SYGVKD. The CDR3 consists of 14 residues.

In this sample, this clone turned up a few times. V usage is TRBV7-8 and J usage is TRBJ2-7; D is possibly TRBD2 (7 bases). The CDR3 consists of 18 residues. Germline lookup yields CDR1 SGHVS and CDR2 FQNEAQ. V was cut by 7 bases and J by 1 base, with 26 bases left in between. The CDR3 is CASTPGPFEGGRSYEQYF. In DNA, the CDR3 is TGTGCCAGCACCCCTGGGCCGTTTGAGGGGGGGAGGTCCTACGAGCAGTACTTC.

The V and J genes are TRBV5-6 and TRBJ2-3, with a possible D match to TRBD2 (5 bases). The CDR3 covers 14 residues. V dropped 0 bases and J dropped 5 bases, with 10 bases sitting between them. Germline V gene data show CDR1 as SGHDT and CDR2 as YYEEEE. CDR3 sequence reads: CASSLGLWKDTQYF. CDR3 sequence (DNA): TGTGCCAGCAGCTTGGGACTATGGAAAGATACGCAGTATTTT.

V and J are TRBV11-3 and TRBJ2-2, with 10 bases that match TRBD1. Germline V CDR1 and CDR2: SGHNT, YENEEA. The length of the CDR3 is 16 residues. V dropped 4 bases and J dropped 3; count of bases not matched to a gene: 5. CDR3 nucleotide sequence: TGTGCCAGCAGCTCAGGGGGACAGGGGTACACCGGGGAGCTGTTTTTT. It is translated as CASSSGGQGYTGELFF.

This chain joins TRBV7-2 and TRBJ2-5; 7 nucleotides align to TRBD2. V lost 5 bases, J lost 5 bases, and 8 bases stayed unmatched. The CDR3 loop spans 14 amino acids. Germline-derived CDR1 and CDR2 are SGHTA and FQGNSA. The CDR3 is CASSPGRAGETQYF. The CDR3 nucleotides read TGTGCCAGCAGCCCTGGGAGGGCAGGGGAGACCCAGTACTTC. The complete variable domain, with remaining parts taken from reference TRBV7-2 and TRBJ2-5, reads GAGVSQSPSNKVTEKGKDVELRCDPISGHTALYWYRQSLGQGLEFLIYFQGNSAPDKSGLPSDRFSAERTGGSVSTLTIQRTQQEDSAVYLCASSPGRAGETQYFGPGTRLLVL.

The CDR3 reads CASSQRDSSTYGYTF. CDR3 sequence (DNA): TGTGCCAGCAGCCAACGGGACAGTTCTACCTATGGCTACACCTTC. J is TRBJ1-2 and V is TRBV6-5, with 7 nucleotides matching TRBD1. The CDR3 is made up of 15 amino acids. The V segment lost 6 bases and the J segment 4 bases; nucleotides outside the gene matches: 11. Per the germline V gene, CDR1 is MNHEY and CDR2 is SVGAGI.

This sequence joins TRBV2 and TRBJ2-7, with TRBD1 matching over 9 bases. V lost 6 bases and J lost 5; bases outside the gene matches: 5. CDR1 SNHLY and CDR2 FYNNEI come from the germline V gene. The CDR3 contains 13 residues. CDR3: CASRRTGAHEQYF. The CDR3 coding sequence is TGTGCCAGCAGAAGGACAGGGGCCCACGAGCAGTACTTC.

The rearrangement uses TRBV6-4 and TRBJ2-7, with 9 bases aligning to TRBD2. The CDR3 has 12 residues. The germline gives CDR1 MRHNA, CDR2 SNTAGT. V dropped 7 bases and J dropped 6; count of bases not matched to a gene: 4. In DNA, the CDR3 is TGTGCCAGCATTGCGGGGGGGTTCGAGCAGTACTTC. Its protein product is CASIAGGFEQYF.

The CDR3 sequence is CAWFPRTGDGYTF. The DNA for the CDR3 is TGTGCCTGGTTCCCGCGGACAGGGGACGGCTACACCTTC. The chain recombines TRBV30 with TRBJ1-2, with 9 bases fitting TRBD1. CDR1 and CDR2 from the germline V gene are GTSNPN and SVGIG (reference sequence). The ends lost 5 bases at V and 8 bases at J; junction bases unmatched: 9. The CDR3 is 13 residues long.

The rearrangement joins TRBV18 to TRBJ1-1; unclear D gene. The germline V and J ends were trimmed by 3 bases and 4 bases, with 9 bases remaining between them. CDR1 is KGHSH, CDR2 LQKENI, per germline. CDR3 size: 13 residues. The CDR3 coding sequence is TGTGCCAGCTCACCCGCGGTGAGCACTGAAGCTTTCTTT. It codes for CASSPAVSTEAFF.

This clone was seen many times. The chain is built from TRBV7-2 and TRBJ1-6; the match to TRBD1 covers 9 bases. J gave up 14 bases and V 3 bases, and 5 bases lay outside the gene matches. The V gene's germline CDR1 is SGHTA and CDR2 FQGNSA. The CDR3 is 13 residues long. The CDR3 sequence: CASSFDRDRALHF. The CDR3 DNA is TGTGCCAGCAGCTTCGACCGGGACAGGGCCCTCCACTTT.

The chain couples TRBV6-5 to TRBJ2-1; 10 bases map to TRBD2. This CDR3 contains 15 residues. Unmatched junction bases numbered 3, after V lost 4 bases and J lost 3 bases. The germline gives CDR1 MNHEY, CDR2 SVGAGI. CDR3 residues: CASSSAGGIYNEQFF. The CDR3 DNA reads TGTGCCAGCAGTTCAGCGGGGGGGATCTACAATGAGCAGTTCTTC.

The chain employs TRBV5-6 and TRBJ1-6; D unclear. Germline V CDR1 and CDR2: SGHDT, YYEEEE. This CDR3 region has 14 residues. The V end was cut by 4 bases, the J end by 4 bases, with 9 bases between. Here the CDR3 DNA reads TGTGCCAGCAGCCGCAGACATTATAATTCACCCCTCCACTTT. Translated, it gives CASSRRHYNSPLHF.

This clone was seen a few times. The rearrangement links TRBV30 to TRBJ2-3; 14 bases map to TRBD2. Germline assignment: CDR1 GTSNPN and CDR2 SVGIG (reference sequence). There are 14 residues in the CDR3. The junction had 7 bases not matched to a gene; V was cut back by 5 bases and J by 9 bases. The CDR3 loop is CAWGRLAGGRTQYF. CDR3 nucleotides: TGTGCCTGGGGGAGACTAGCGGGGGGGAGGACGCAGTATTTT.

The chain couples TRBV6-1 to TRBJ2-2, with a possible D match to TRBD2 (6 bases). In germline, CDR1 is MNHNS, CDR2 SASEGT. This CDR3 has 15 amino acids. Trimming took off 4 bases at V and 5 bases at J, with 14 bases between the two ends. This CDR3 reads CASSAPKEGTGELFF. The CDR3 nucleotides are TGTGCCAGCAGTGCCCCCAAGGAGGGAACCGGGGAGCTGTTTTTT.

The chain has TRBV27 and TRBJ1-2; TRBD1 agrees at 10 bases. The germline gives CDR1 MNHEY, CDR2 SMNVEV (reference sequence). The CDR3 runs to 15 residues. V trimming: 8 bases; J trimming: 0 bases; junction bases outside the gene matches: 6. The CDR3 DNA sequence: TGTGCCAGCCGGGACAGGGGAGTAGCTAACTATGGCTACACCTTC. It codes for CASRDRGVANYGYTF.

Remarks on this clone: The identical CDR3 is also encoded by other nucleotide sequences in the sample. The genes are TRBV15 and TRBJ1-2; D might be TRBD1 (6 bases). Germline CDR1 is LNHNV and CDR2 is YYDKDF (reference sequence). The V end lost 1 base, the J end lost 4 bases, and 16 bases lay between the germline ends. CDR3 size: 16 residues. The CDR3 nucleotides read TGTGCCACCAGCAGAGCCTCAGGGGCCCTCCTCTATGGCTACACCTTC. It translates to CATSRASGALLYGYTF.

The chain joins TRBV7-2 to TRBJ2-2; D is undetermined. This CDR3 spans 12 amino acids. CDR1 and CDR2 from the germline V gene are SGHTA and FQGNSA. The V end lost 2 bases, the J end lost 7 bases, and 5 bases lay between the germline ends. The CDR3 here is CASSLNIGELFF. The CDR3 DNA is TGTGCCAGCAGCTTAAATATCGGGGAGCTGTTTTTT.

The rearrangement joins TRBV5-1 to TRBJ2-5, with a possible D match to TRBD2 (5 bases). Germline values: CDR1 SGHRS, CDR2 YFSETQ. This CDR3 region has 15 residues. Trimming took off 4 bases at V and 3 bases at J, with 16 bases between the two ends. The CDR3 reads CASSNSGERKETQYF. CDR3 nucleotides: TGCGCCAGCAGCAACTCCGGGGAGAGGAAAGAGACCCAGTACTTC.

This clone occurred once. The V and J genes are TRBV10-3 and TRBJ2-3; 8 bases align to TRBD1. CDR1 ENHRY and CDR2 SYGVKD come from the germline V gene. CDR3 size: 15 residues. Unmatched junction bases numbered 12, after V lost 11 bases and J lost 2 bases. The CDR3 DNA reads as TGTGCCTCCCAGCCGGGACAGGTCGACACAGATACGCAGTATTTT. Its translation: CASQPGQVDTDTQYF.

The chain recombines TRBV5-6 with TRBJ2-7; D perhaps matches TRBD2 (6 bases). This CDR3 comprises 14 residues. Germline V gene lookup returns CDR1 SGHDT and CDR2 YYEEEE. V was shortened by 0 bases and J by 0 bases, with 7 bases between the two germline ends. CDR3 DNA sequence: TGTGCCAGCAGCTTGGGGGGGGACTCCTACGAGCAGTACTTC. Translated: CASSLGGDSYEQYF.

This clone was detected only a few times. This chain connects TRBV18 to TRBJ2-5; TRBD2 might be the D (5 bases). This CDR3 has 16 residues. Germline lookup yields CDR1 KGHSH and CDR2 LQKENI. V was cut by 3 bases and J by 6 bases, with 20 bases left in between. The CDR3 nucleotides are TGTGCCAGCTCACCTAATATACGGACTGACCTCCAGACCCAGTACTTC. This sequence encodes CASSPNIRTDLQTQYF.

This clone has only a few counts. The chain is built from TRBV7-8 and TRBJ2-5, with 8 bases identical to TRBD2. J gave up 4 bases and V 2 bases, and 12 bases lay outside the gene matches. Germline loops: CDR1 SGHVS, CDR2 FQNEAQ. The CDR3 covers 17 residues. The CDR3 DNA sequence: TGTGCCAGCAGCTTACTCGGTCGGGGGGGTAGTTTAGAGACCCAGTACTTC. Protein product: CASSLLGRGGSLETQYF.